The 9 T cell receptor beta chains below all came from one sample that was sequenced in a study of tissue T cells after allogeneic stem cell transplantation. Only in-frame clones appear in the TCRdb table, and some are missing; sequencing was by immunoSEQ multiplex PCR. This sample has a few thousand clones, with roughly 40% found just once. This sample's time point: mouse harvest day 14 after allogeneic transplant. Tail vein injection delivered 10^7 T-cell-depleted bone marrow cells and 10^6 splenic CD5+ T cells. Sequencing was performed on lymph node tissue. The receptor set was obtained from a female BALB/c mouse given C57BL/6 T cells with graft-versus-host disease after an allogeneic hematopoietic cell transplant.

This clone appeared a few times. Each gene name is a mouse one. Read data end 1 residue before the CDR3 end; the end is taken from the germline J gene. This sequence joins TRBV19 and TRBJ2-1, with TRBD2 matching 9 bases. The ends lost 1 base at V and 8 bases at J; junction bases unmatched: 4. Looked up from germline, CDR1 is FNHDT and CDR2 is SITEND (reference sequence). This CDR3 spans 14 amino acids. The part of the CDR3 DNA that was read is TGTGCCAGCAGTATACTGGGGGGGAAACCTGAGCAGTTC. Its translation is CASSILGGKPEQF. From start to end, the CDR3 is CASSILGGKPEQFF.

About this clone: The genes and germline here are from mouse. The read ends 1 residue before the CDR3 terminus; that terminus is restored from the germline J gene. V is TRBV26 and J is TRBJ2-5, with 10 bases fitting TRBD2. Per the germline V gene, CDR1 is KGHPV and CDR2 is FQNQEV (reference sequence). V was pared by 6 bases and J by 2 bases, with 5 bases of the junction left unmatched. The CDR3 is 15 amino acids. The CDR3 protein is CASSPDWGVQDTQYF. Incomplete CDR3 DNA: TGTGCCAGCAGCCCTGACTGGGGGGTCCAAGACACCCAGTAC.

With respect to this clone: Gene names follow the mouse nomenclature. The observed sequence ends 1 residue before the CDR3 terminus, with the missing tail filled in from the germline J gene. The rearrangement links TRBV26 to TRBJ1-1; TRBD1 matches 7 bases. This CDR3 comprises 14 residues. The ends lost 5 bases at V and 0 bases at J; junction bases unmatched: 3. The germline gives CDR1 KGHPV, CDR2 FQNQEV (reference sequence). The CDR3 region is CASSMTGSNTEVFF. CDR3 bases read: TGTGCCAGCAGTATGACAGGGTCAAACACAGAAGTCTTC.

As for this clone: Germline and genes: mouse. The read ends 1 residue shy of where the CDR3 ends; the end is completed using the germline J gene. This chain uses TRBV3 with TRBJ2-3; D is undetermined. Germline CDR1 reads SNHLY; CDR2 reads FYNGKV (reference sequence). The CDR3 loop spans 15 amino acids. The V and J ends lost 4 bases and 0 bases respectively, with 11 bases between them. Incomplete CDR3 DNA: TGTGCCAGCAGCTCGACTTTGTATAGTGCAGAAACGCTGTAT. Its protein is CASSSTLYSAETLY. The entire CDR3 protein reads CASSSTLYSAETLYF.

On this clone itself: Gene labels here are mouse ones. The sequenced fragment ends 1 residue before the CDR3 boundary, so the rest is inferred from the germline J gene. The J gene is TRBJ2-7, the V gene TRBV12-1, with 8 nucleotides matching TRBD2. V was pared by 0 bases and J by 7 bases, with 7 bases of the junction left unmatched. Germline-derived CDR1 and CDR2 are SGHSN and HYEKVE. CDR3 size: 14 residues. CDR3 protein: CASSLWGGREEQYF. The sequenced CDR3 bases are TGTGCCAGCTCTCTCTGGGGGGGGCGCGAGGAACAGTAC.

This clone was seen only a few times. The genes are named according to mouse. The read ends 1 residue early relative to the CDR3; the germline J gene fills the gap. The J gene is TRBJ2-7, the V gene TRBV13-3; D is possibly TRBD1 (6 bases). The CDR3 loop spans 11 amino acids. The germline V gene has CDR1 NNHDY and CDR2 SYVADS. With 7 bases removed from V and 1 base from J, the gap between germline ends came to 6 bases. The CDR3 DNA, read in part, is TGTGCCAGCGGGACATCCTATGAACAGTAC. This encodes CASGTSYEQY. In full, the CDR3 reads CASGTSYEQYF.

About this clone itself: Gene names follow the mouse nomenclature. The DNA ends 1 residue before the CDR3 does, and the rest of the CDR3 is filled in from the germline J gene. This rearrangement joins TRBV30 to TRBJ2-2; 7 positions agree with TRBD1. This CDR3 is 14 amino acids long. From germline, CDR1 is SQVVS and CDR2 ANEGSEA. The J segment lost 0 bases and the V segment lost 3 bases, leaving 1 base of the junction unmatched. CDR3 loop: CSSRGQTNTGQLYF. Incomplete CDR3 DNA: TGTAGTTCTAGGGGACAGACAAACACCGGGCAGCTCTAC.

In its sample, this clone is large (0.1 to 1%). Gene labels here are mouse ones. The CDR3 end is not reached by the read, which stops 1 residue before it; the germline J gene fills it in. The rearrangement uses TRBV16 and TRBJ2-7; possibly TRBD1 or TRBD2 for D (5 bases each). The CDR3 has 12 amino acids. V gave up 4 bases and J gave up 1 base, with 5 bases separating them. CDR1 and CDR2 from the germline V gene are SGHSA and FRNQAP. The CDR3 sequence: CASSWGSYEQYF. Partial CDR3 DNA: TGTGCAAGCAGCTGGGGGTCCTATGAACAGTAC.

This clone was seen more than once but under ten times. Gene names and germline match the mouse. The read ends 1 residue early relative to the CDR3; the germline J gene fills the gap. The rearrangement links TRBV26 to TRBJ1-2; 7 bases are a match to TRBD1. There are 15 residues in the CDR3. Unmatched junction bases numbered 4, after V lost 3 bases and J lost 0 bases. Germline values: CDR1 KGHPV, CDR2 FQNQEV (reference sequence). The CDR3 region is CASSLAGTANSDYTF. The sequenced CDR3 bases are TGTGCCAGCAGTCTCGCCGGGACAGCAAACTCCGACTACACC.